The 28 T cell receptor beta chains below were found in one sample sequenced in a study of response to subunit inactivated influenza vaccine. MiXCR was run by TCRdb on the RT-PCR reads, yielding one entry per CDR3 protein. The sample carries fewer than 200,000 distinct CDR3 sequences, around 9% recorded once. This material consisted of non-naive T cells sorted from PBMCs, taken on the day of vaccination. Receptor source: a man between 50 and 59 years old who received an inactivated influenza vaccine.

V usage is TRBV6-5 and J usage is TRBJ1-1; D is ambiguous. V was clipped by 2 bases and J by 1 base, with 8 bases between them. This CDR3 is built from 14 residues. Germline V lookup: CDR1 MNHEY, CDR2 SVGAGI. The CDR3 DNA sequence: TGTGCCAGCAGTTACGGGCAAGCGAACACTGAAGCTTTCTTT. It is translated as CASSYGQANTEAFF.

The chain carries TRBV7-2 and TRBJ2-5; 12 bases fit TRBD2. The CDR3 has 17 amino acids. Germline CDR1 SGHTA, CDR2 FQGNSA. Trimming cost V 3 bases and J 1 base; bases outside gene matches: 6. The CDR3: CASSFRWTSGVQETQYF. CDR3 DNA: TGTGCCAGCAGCTTTAGGTGGACTAGCGGGGTCCAAGAGACCCAGTACTTC.

This clonotype was seen a handful of times. The CDR3 coding sequence is TGTGCCAGCAGCTTAGCGCTCACAGGGGTCTACGAGCAGTACTTC. Its protein product is CASSLALTGVYEQYF. The chain couples TRBV7-8 to TRBJ2-7; TRBD1 matches at 7 bases. The length of the CDR3 is 15 residues. Germline-derived CDR1 and CDR2 are SGHVS and FQNEAQ. Germline trimming cut 0 bases from V and 3 bases from J; bases unmatched to any gene: 5.

This clonotype was counted many times. The chain recombines TRBV20-1 with TRBJ2-5, with 12 bases fitting TRBD2. V gave up 3 bases and J gave up 5 bases; unmatched junction bases: 7. This CDR3 comprises 15 residues. Germline V gives CDR1 DFQATT, CDR2 SNEGSKA (reference sequence). CDR3 region: CSASSSGGVGETQYF. The CDR3 bases are TGCAGTGCTAGCTCTAGCGGGGGGGTGGGTGAGACCCAGTACTTC.

With regard to this clonotype: A much bigger clone sits one base away, suggesting this may be a read error. This sequence joins TRBV4-2 and TRBJ2-7; D gene uncertain. CDR3 size: 16 residues. The V gene's germline CDR1 is LGHNA and CDR2 YNFKEQ. The CDR3 nucleotides read TGTGCCAGCAGCCAAGATCTTCGCAGTACAGACGACGAGCAGGACTTC. This gives the protein CASSQDLRSTDDEQDF.

The sample holds many counts of this clonotype. The chain couples TRBV12-3 or TRBV12-4 to TRBJ2-2, with D perhaps matching TRBD1 (6 bases). V was trimmed by 6 bases and J by 5 bases, leaving 19 bases between them. This CDR3 has 16 residues. CDR3 residues: CASSQDSGVGTGELFF. DNA of the CDR3: TGTGCCAGCAGCCAGGACAGTGGGGTCGGGACCGGGGAGCTGTTTTTT.

The chain employs TRBV6-5 and TRBJ2-7; D call uncertain. From germline, CDR1 is MNHEY and CDR2 SVGAGI. The length of the CDR3 is 13 residues. Between the trimmed V and J ends, which lost 2 bases and 5 bases, there was a span of 10 bases. The CDR3: CASSYPQANEQYF. CDR3 nucleotides: TGTGCCAGCAGTTACCCCCAGGCTAACGAGCAGTACTTC.

This clonotype has only a few counts. The chain recombines TRBV20-1 with TRBJ1-5, with D uncertain. Germline V gene data show CDR1 as DFQATT and CDR2 as SNEGSKA (reference sequence). V was clipped by 4 bases and J by 7 bases, with 11 bases between them. This CDR3 is built from 12 residues. The chain's CDR3 is CSATWERQPQHF. CDR3 sequence (DNA): TGCAGTGCTACCTGGGAGAGGCAGCCCCAGCATTTT.

This clonotype was observed a few times. The chain employs TRBV29-1 and TRBJ2-7; unclear D gene. The germline V gene encodes CDR1 SQVTM and CDR2 ANQGSEA. Deletions cut 6 bases from V and 2 bases from J, with 11 bases between. The CDR3 sequence is 12 residues long. The CDR3 here is CSVGSQAYEQYF. CDR3 nucleotides: TGCAGCGTGGGGTCTCAAGCCTACGAGCAGTACTTC.

There are many counts of this clonotype. The chain links TRBV5-1 to TRBJ2-2, with 7 bases aligning to TRBD1. V gave up 1 base and J gave up 3 bases; unmatched junction bases: 3. The CDR3 runs 15 residues. CDR1 and CDR2 from the germline V gene are SGHRS and YFSETQ. The CDR3 DNA follows: TGCGCCAGCAGCTTGCGGACAGGCGACACCGGGGAGCTGTTTTTT. Translated: CASSLRTGDTGELFF. Drawing the rest from reference TRBV5-1 and TRBJ2-2, the complete variable domain is KAGVTQTPRYLIKTRGQQVTLSCSPISGHRSVSWYQQTPGQGLQFLFEYFSETQRNKGNFPGRFSGRQFSNSRSEMNVSTLELGDSALYLCASSLRTGDTGELFFGEGSRLTVL.

The table lists this clonotype with many counts. V and J are TRBV7-3 and TRBJ1-4; a weak D match, TRBD1 (6 bases). Germline V lookup: CDR1 SGHTA, CDR2 FQGTGA. Trimming took off 5 bases at V and 7 bases at J, with 11 bases between the two ends. The CDR3 contains 13 residues. CDR3 amino acids: CASSPRGGEKLFF. CDR3 nucleotide sequence: TGTGCCAGCAGCCCCCGAGGGGGTGAAAAACTGTTTTTT.

This clonotype has a handful of counts. V is TRBV6-1 and J is TRBJ2-5; possible D gene TRBD1, 6 bases. Germline values: CDR1 MNHNS, CDR2 SASEGT. V lost 6 bases, J lost 1 base, and 12 bases lay in between. This CDR3 contains 14 residues. As DNA, the CDR3 is TGTGCCAGCAGACAGGGACGGCCCCAAGAGACCCAGTACTTC. Translated: CASRQGRPQETQYF.

In its sample, this clonotype was seen a few times. The chain employs TRBV6-1 and TRBJ2-7; 9 positions match TRBD2. The trim removed 6 bases at V and 7 bases at J, leaving 16 bases unmatched. The CDR3 is made up of 16 amino acids. Germline CDR1 reads MNHNS; CDR2 reads SASEGT. Written as DNA, the CDR3 is TGTGCCAGCAGAACACACGCGGCGGGAGGGCCAGGTGAGCAGTACTTC. Translated, it gives CASRTHAAGGPGEQYF.

This sequence joins TRBV20-1 and TRBJ2-7; no clear D gene. Between the trimmed V and J ends, which lost 2 bases and 4 bases, there was a span of 9 bases. This CDR3 has 12 residues. Germline CDR1 is DFQATT and CDR2 is SNEGSKA (reference sequence). CDR3: CSARRGGYEQYF. CDR3 nucleotides: TGCAGTGCTAGACGCGGTGGGTACGAGCAGTACTTC.

The rearrangement joins TRBV28 to TRBJ2-1; D uncertain. Trimming stripped 4 bases from V and 6 bases from J, with 4 bases between. The CDR3 is 11 residues long. The germline V gene encodes CDR1 MDHEN and CDR2 SYDVKM. Written as DNA, the CDR3 is TGTGCCAGCAGTTCAAGCAATGAGCAGTTCTTC. Amino acids: CASSSSNEQFF. Drawing the rest from reference TRBV28 and TRBJ2-1, the complete variable domain is DVKVTQSSRYLVKRTGEKVFLECVQDMDHENMFWYRQDPGLGLRLIYFSYDVKMKEKGDIPEGYSVSREKKERFSLILESASTNQTSMYLCASSSSNEQFFGPGTRLTVL.

The chain couples TRBV6-6 to TRBJ1-2; D may be TRBD1 (5 bases). Germline values: CDR1 MNHNY, CDR2 SVGAGI (reference sequence). The CDR3 has 13 residues. Between the trimmed V and J ends, which lost 6 bases and 4 bases, there was a span of 12 bases. The CDR3 sequence is CASRPDRTYGYTF. Here the CDR3 DNA reads TGTGCCAGCAGACCCGACAGAACCTATGGCTACACCTTC.

This chain connects TRBV7-2 to TRBJ2-3; TRBD2 matches at 13 bases. This CDR3 spans 17 amino acids. V was pared by 5 bases and J by 6 bases, with 11 bases of the junction left unmatched. Germline lookup yields CDR1 SGHTA and CDR2 FQGNSA. CDR3 sequence: CASSKTSGRAALDTQYF. CDR3 DNA: TGTGCCAGCAGCAAAACTAGCGGGAGGGCCGCTTTGGATACGCAGTATTTT. Together with reference TRBV7-2 and TRBJ2-3, the CDR3 gives the full variable domain: GAGVSQSPSNKVTEKGKDVELRCDPISGHTALYWYRQSLGQGLEFLIYFQGNSAPDKSGLPSDRFSAERTGGSVSTLTIQRTQQEDSAVYLCASSKTSGRAALDTQYFGPGTRLTVL.

The sample holds many counts of this clonotype. The chain couples TRBV11-1 to TRBJ2-7; D unclear. This CDR3 contains 15 residues. Per germline, CDR1 SGHAT and CDR2 FQDESV (reference sequence). The germline V and J ends were trimmed by 5 bases and 1 base, with 15 bases remaining between them. CDR3 sequence: CASSQVDSLSYEQYF. As DNA, the CDR3 is TGTGCCAGCAGCCAAGTGGATTCCCTTTCCTACGAGCAGTACTTC.

There are many counts of this clonotype. V and J are TRBV28 and TRBJ1-5; D may be TRBD1 (6 bases). Trimming took off 9 bases at V and 4 bases at J, with 19 bases between the two ends. This CDR3 spans 15 amino acids. Germline CDR1 reads MDHEN; CDR2 reads SYDVKM. The CDR3 DNA follows: TGTGCCAGTAAACCTACAGGGCACCGAAATCAGCCCCAGCATTTT. As protein: CASKPTGHRNQPQHF.

V gene TRBV6-5 combines with J gene TRBJ2-7; 9 bases line up with TRBD1. The CDR3 extends over 17 amino acids. CDR1 is MNHEY, CDR2 SVGAGI, per germline. Trimming took 4 bases from V and 2 from J; bases not matched to a gene: 12. The CDR3 nucleotides read TGTGCCAGCAGTTCCCTGAGTCAGGACAGGGGAACCTACGAGCAGTACTTC. Its translation is CASSSLSQDRGTYEQYF.

The sample holds a few counts of this clonotype. The chain is built from TRBV3-1 and TRBJ2-1; TRBD2 is a possible D gene (6 bases). The CDR3 is 14 residues long. Trimming removed 5 bases at V and 8 bases at J, with 16 bases between. Germline V gene sequence: CDR1 LGHDT, CDR2 YNNKEL (reference sequence). The CDR3 protein is CASSFAVAVDEQFF. The CDR3 DNA reads TGTGCCAGCAGCTTTGCCGTAGCGGTCGATGAGCAGTTCTTC.

This clonotype was recorded a few times. CDR3 region: CASSSAPLGVQPQHF. Here the CDR3 DNA reads TGCGCCAGCAGCTCTGCCCCGTTGGGGGTTCAGCCCCAGCATTTT. V and J are TRBV4-1 and TRBJ1-5; D might be TRBD1 (5 bases). V dropped 5 bases and J dropped 6 bases, with 17 bases sitting between them. The CDR3 runs 15 residues. Germline CDR1 is MGHRA and CDR2 is YSYEKL.

The genes are TRBV20-1 and TRBJ1-5; 9 bases align to TRBD1. The germline CDR1 and CDR2 sequences are DFQATT and SNEGSKA (reference sequence). J was trimmed by 5 bases and V by 6 bases; bases with no gene match: 5. CDR3 size: 13 residues. CDR3 bases: TGCAGTGCGGGGACAGGGAACGATCAGCCCCAGCATTTT. Translating gives CSAGTGNDQPQHF.

The genes are TRBV4-1 and TRBJ2-3; weak D call: TRBD1 (6 bases). This CDR3 contains 16 residues. V was pared by 4 bases and J by 2 bases, with 16 bases between. Germline CDR1 and CDR2: MGHRA and YSYEKL. In nucleotides, the CDR3 is TGCGCCAGCAGCCCTCAACCGGGACACAACACAGATACGCAGTATTTT. The encoded protein is CASSPQPGHNTDTQYF.

This clonotype was seen a few times. The chain links TRBV29-1 to TRBJ2-1; D assignment may be TRBD1 or TRBD2 (5 bases each). The CDR3 is 10 residues long. Germline loops: CDR1 SQVTM, CDR2 ANQGSEA. V was trimmed by 7 bases and J by 9 bases, leaving 10 bases between them. CDR3 sequence reads: CSGGEGEQFF. Written as DNA, the CDR3 is TGCAGCGGGGGCGAGGGTGAGCAGTTCTTC.

This clonotype was seen only a few times. The chain is built from TRBV4-2 and TRBJ2-6; 7 bases fit TRBD2. V shed 4 bases and J 12 bases; nucleotides not matched to a gene: 12. This CDR3 spans 15 amino acids. Germline CDR1 reads LGHNA; CDR2 reads YNFKEQ. Here the CDR3 DNA reads TGTGCCAGCAGCCCTAACCTAGCGGCTAGCAGCGTCCTGACTTTC. Translating gives CASSPNLAASSVLTF.

This clonotype was picked up many times. The chain has TRBV20-1 and TRBJ2-3; tentatively, D is TRBD1 (5 bases). The germline V gene has CDR1 DFQATT and CDR2 SNEGSKA (reference sequence). This CDR3 has 15 residues. V was trimmed by 6 bases and J by 3 bases, leaving 19 bases between them. The CDR3 sequence: CSAPLFGAGTDTQYF. The CDR3 DNA sequence: TGCAGTGCCCCCCTTTTTGGGGCAGGGACAGATACGCAGTATTTT.

This clonotype turned up a few times. The chain has TRBV5-1 and TRBJ2-1, with 11 bases lining up with TRBD2. Germline V gives CDR1 SGHRS, CDR2 YFSETQ. Trimming removed 4 bases from V and 1 base from J; junction bases left unmatched: 7. CDR3 length: 17 amino acids. CDR3 in amino acids: CASSLNSGRESYNEQFF. In nucleotides, the CDR3 is TGCGCCAGCAGCCTAAATAGCGGGAGGGAATCCTACAATGAGCAGTTCTTC.